This passage covers 9 T cell receptor beta chains from one sample sequenced in a study of shared clonotypes between healthy human individuals. TCRdb's copy holds only in-frame clones and misses some; the assay was immunoSEQ multiplex PCR. Of about 980,000 clones in the sample, approximately 80% were seen once. The sample taken for sequencing was memory CD4+ T cells sorted from blood. Subset specified: CD45RA-negative fraction. These receptors all stem from a man in his late teens or twenties in good health.

This clone was found a few times. The CDR3: CASSLDREALLHF. The CDR3 DNA reads TGTGCCAGCTCGCTGGACAGGGAAGCACTCCTCCACTTT. The gene calls are TRBV18 and TRBJ1-6; 8 bases are a match to TRBD1. The V gene end was trimmed by 6 bases and the J gene end by 15 bases; junction bases not matched to a gene: 10. The CDR3 spans 13 residues. The germline gives CDR1 KGHSH, CDR2 LQKENI.

The gene calls are TRBV5-4 and TRBJ1-2, with D perhaps matching TRBD1 (5 bases). The germline V gene encodes CDR1 SGHNT and CDR2 YYREEE (reference sequence). With 0 bases removed from V and 8 bases from J, the gap between germline ends came to 11 bases. The CDR3 runs 13 residues. The CDR3 coding sequence is TGTGCCAGCAGCTTGGTTGAGGGGTACGGCTACACCTTC. Translated: CASSLVEGYGYTF.

J is TRBJ1-1 and V is TRBV6-5; 8 bases agree with TRBD1. The CDR3 totals 15 residues. The germline CDR1 and CDR2 sequences are MNHEY and SVGAGI. The V segment lost 5 bases and the J segment 1 base; nucleotides outside the gene matches: 6. The DNA of the CDR3 is TGTGCCAGCAGTCTAACCGGGACAGGGAACACTGAAGCTTTCTTT. Its protein product is CASSLTGTGNTEAFF.

V and J are TRBV19 and TRBJ2-1; D may be TRBD1 or TRBD2 (5 bases each). The V gene lost 8 bases and the J gene lost 0 bases, with 11 bases spanning the gap. The CDR3 runs to 14 residues. Germline lookup yields CDR1 LNHDA and CDR2 SQIVND (reference sequence). For the CDR3, the DNA is TGTGCCAGTTTACAGAGGGGCTCCTACAATGAGCAGTTCTTC. Encoded protein: CASLQRGSYNEQFF.

About this clone itself: This CDR3 is also generated by other DNA sequences in the sample. V usage is TRBV18 and J usage is TRBJ2-7; 7 bases agree with TRBD1. V shed 3 bases and J 2 bases; nucleotides not matched to a gene: 4. The germline CDR1 and CDR2 sequences are KGHSH and LQKENI. The CDR3 consists of 14 residues. CDR3 amino acids: CASSPTTGTYEQYF. The CDR3 DNA is TGTGCCAGCTCACCTACGACAGGGACCTACGAGCAGTACTTC.

The chain is built from TRBV19 and TRBJ1-2; 9 bases line up with TRBD1. The J segment lost 5 bases and the V segment lost 7 bases, leaving 11 bases of the junction unmatched. The CDR3 is 15 amino acids. Germline CDR1 is LNHDA and CDR2 is SQIVND (reference sequence). The CDR3, as DNA: TGTGCCAGTATGGTTGGACAGGGGATTTGGTATGGCTACACCTTC. It translates to CASMVGQGIWYGYTF. Full variable domain (outside the CDR3, taken from reference TRBV19 and TRBJ1-2): DGGITQSPKYLFRKEGQNVTLSCEQNLNHDAMYWYRQDPGQGLRLIYYSQIVNDFQKGDIAEGYSVSREKKESFPLTVTSAQKNPTAFYLCASMVGQGIWYGYTFGSGTRLTVV.

With respect to this clone: The sample holds other DNA sequences that translate to the same CDR3. The V and J genes are TRBV29-1 and TRBJ1-1; the D gene is possibly TRBD1 (6 bases). Germline values: CDR1 SQVTM, CDR2 ANQGSEA. The CDR3 is made up of 13 amino acids. V gave up 7 bases and J gave up 0 bases, with 12 bases separating them. The CDR3, as DNA: TGCAGCGGAACGGGACACCTGAACACTGAAGCTTTCTTT. Translating gives CSGTGHLNTEAFF.

The chain carries TRBV19 and TRBJ2-3; 10 positions match TRBD1. The germline CDR1 and CDR2 sequences are LNHDA and SQIVND (reference sequence). The CDR3 extends over 15 amino acids. The junction had 8 bases not matched to a gene; V was cut back by 7 bases and J by 4 bases. The chain's CDR3 is CASIDRGRFADTQYF. CDR3 bases: TGTGCCAGTATTGACAGGGGGCGCTTCGCAGATACGCAGTATTTT.

The CDR3 region has the DNA TGCGCCAGCAGCCAGGGGAATTCACCCCTCCACTTT. It encodes CASSQGNSPLHF. V and J are TRBV4-3 and TRBJ1-6; no definite D call. V dropped 3 bases and J dropped 7 bases, with 4 bases sitting between them. Germline-derived CDR1 and CDR2 are LGHNA and YSLEER. The CDR3 contains 12 residues.